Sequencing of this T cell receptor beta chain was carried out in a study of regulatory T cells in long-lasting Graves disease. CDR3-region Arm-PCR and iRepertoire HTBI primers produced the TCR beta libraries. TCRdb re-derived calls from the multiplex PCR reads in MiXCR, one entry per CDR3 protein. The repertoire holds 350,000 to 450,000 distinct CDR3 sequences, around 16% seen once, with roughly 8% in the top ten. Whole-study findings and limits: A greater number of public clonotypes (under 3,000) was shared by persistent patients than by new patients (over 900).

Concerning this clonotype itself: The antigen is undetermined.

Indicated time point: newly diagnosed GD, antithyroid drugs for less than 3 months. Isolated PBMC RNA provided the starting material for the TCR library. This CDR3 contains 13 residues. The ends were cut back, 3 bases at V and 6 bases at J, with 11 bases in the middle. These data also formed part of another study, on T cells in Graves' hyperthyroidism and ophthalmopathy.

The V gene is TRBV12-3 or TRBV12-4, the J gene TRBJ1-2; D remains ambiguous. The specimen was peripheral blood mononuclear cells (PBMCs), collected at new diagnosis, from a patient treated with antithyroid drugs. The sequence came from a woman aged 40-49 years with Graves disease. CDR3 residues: CASSFSPEHGYTF. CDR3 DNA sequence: TGTGCCAGCAGTTTCTCGCCGGAGCATGGCTACACCTTC.